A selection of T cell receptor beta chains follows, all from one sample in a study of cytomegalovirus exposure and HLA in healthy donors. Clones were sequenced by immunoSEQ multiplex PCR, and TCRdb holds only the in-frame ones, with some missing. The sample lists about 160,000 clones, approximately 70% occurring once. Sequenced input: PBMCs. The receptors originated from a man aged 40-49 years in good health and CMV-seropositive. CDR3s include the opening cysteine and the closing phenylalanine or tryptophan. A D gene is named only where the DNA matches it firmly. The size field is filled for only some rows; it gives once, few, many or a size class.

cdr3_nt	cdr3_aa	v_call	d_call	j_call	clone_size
TGTGCCAGCAGCTTAGATGTAACCTACGAGCAGTACTTC	CASSLDVTYEQYF	TRBV11-3	NA	TRBJ2-7	NA
TGTGCCACCAGCAGAGATAACGGTTGTGGCTACACCTTC	CATSRDNGCGYTF	TRBV15	NA	TRBJ1-2	NA
TGTGCCAGTAGTCCAAAGGGACAGGACAGAGGGAAGACCCAGTACTTC	CASSPKGQDRGKTQYF	TRBV19	TRBD1	TRBJ2-5	few
TGTGCCAGCAGCCCCTCGGGGAGCTCCTACGAGCAGTACTTC	CASSPSGSSYEQYF	TRBV9	NA	TRBJ2-7	NA
TGTGCCAGCAGCGGAGGGGGGCTAGCGGGGGACAATGAGCAGTTCTTC	CASSGGGLAGDNEQFF	TRBV9	TRBD2	TRBJ2-1	once
TGCGCCAGCAGCCTCCGACAGGATCCCTACAATGAGCAGTTCTTC	CASSLRQDPYNEQFF	TRBV4-3	NA	TRBJ2-1	few
TGTGCCAGCAGCTCCAGAGGGGGGGCGCCGAACACTGAAGCTTTCTTT	CASSSRGGAPNTEAFF	TRBV5-4	NA	TRBJ1-1	NA
TGCGCCAGCAGCAACGACAGGGGGCTTGGCTACACCTTC	CASSNDRGLGYTF	TRBV4-3	TRBD1	TRBJ1-2	NA
TGCGCCACCTCTCGGGAGGGATCCTATAATTCACCCCTCCACTTT	CATSREGSYNSPLHF	TRBV5-1	NA	TRBJ1-6	NA
TGTGCCAGCAACGCCGGACAGGGGGCGGTTCGCGAGCAGTACTTC	CASNAGQGAVREQYF	TRBV27	TRBD1	TRBJ2-7	few
TGTGCCAGCTCACTAGGTCGGACAGCCTACGAGCAGTACTTC	CASSLGRTAYEQYF	TRBV19	NA	TRBJ2-7	NA
TGTGCCAGCAGCTTGGAGCCCCGGACAGGGATTGGGGGCTACACCTTC	CASSLEPRTGIGGYTF	TRBV5-5	TRBD1	TRBJ1-2	NA
TGTGCCAGCAGCAAAGAACCGAGATCCCTGACAGCTACAAGCTCCTACGAGCAGTACTTC	CASSKEPRSLTATSSYEQYF	TRBV21-1	NA	TRBJ2-7	NA
TGCGCCAGCAGCCAAGCCATCGGGCAGGGGGCGTTGAATAGCAATCAGCCCCAGCATTTT	CASSQAIGQGALNSNQPQHF	TRBV4-1	TRBD1	TRBJ1-5	NA
TGTGCCAGCAGTTTATCAATGGGGGACAGGGGAGGTGAGACCCAGTACTTC	CASSLSMGDRGGETQYF	TRBV27	TRBD1	TRBJ2-5	NA
TGTGCCAGCAGCACAGGACAGCACGCTAACTATGGCTACACCTTC	CASSTGQHANYGYTF	TRBV21-1	NA	TRBJ1-2	NA
TGTTCCAGCAGCTCCACCCAGGGGGCGGGTGACTATGGCTACACCTTC	CSSSSTQGAGDYGYTF	TRBV7-9	TRBD1	TRBJ1-2	NA
TGCGCCAGCAGCCAAGAGAACATACTAGACTCTGGAAACACCATATATTTT	CASSQENILDSGNTIYF	TRBV4-3	NA	TRBJ1-3	few
TGCGCCAGCAGCCCAGATGGGGAGCGTAGCGAGCAGTACTTC	CASSPDGERSEQYF	TRBV5-4	NA	TRBJ2-7	once
TGTGCCAGCAGCTCCCCGATCTCCGGGGAGGGATCCTATAATTCACCCCTCCACTTT	CASSSPISGEGSYNSPLHF	TRBV7-2	NA	TRBJ1-6	NA
TGTGCCAGCAGCGGGGGACTCGGCTACAATGAGCAGTTCTTC	CASSGGLGYNEQFF	TRBV7-2	NA	TRBJ2-1	NA
TGTGCCAGCAGTCAGGTGGGAGGGTCTCGGGGCTACACCTTC	CASSQVGGSRGYTF	TRBV2	NA	TRBJ1-2	NA
TGTGCCAGCAGCCAGAGACTAGTGGCCTACGAGCAGTACTTC	CASSQRLVAYEQYF	TRBV4-2	NA	TRBJ2-7	NA
TGTGCCAGTAGCCCAGCTTGGGGACATGAAGCTTTCTTT	CASSPAWGHEAFF	TRBV19	NA	TRBJ1-1	NA
TGTGCCAGCAGCACCCAGCGGGGGCCCTCCACAGATACGCAGTATTTT	CASSTQRGPSTDTQYF	TRBV7-2	TRBD2	TRBJ2-3	NA
TGTGCCAGCAGCCCAGAGGGGCGCAGGGGCACTAATTCACCCCTCCACTTT	CASSPEGRRGTNSPLHF	TRBV7-2	NA	TRBJ1-6	NA
TGTGCCAGCAGCTTTCCCCAGGGGGTCGTTCGGGGTGGTTTGGATACGCAGTATTTT	CASSFPQGVVRGGLDTQYF	TRBV7-8	TRBD1	TRBJ2-3	NA
TGTGCCAGCAGCAATCCGGGACAGGGGAAGGGCACTGAAGCTTTCTTT	CASSNPGQGKGTEAFF	TRBV7-6	TRBD1	TRBJ1-1	NA
TGTGCCATCAGGGGAGGGATGAACACTGAAGCTTTCTTT	CAIRGGMNTEAFF	TRBV10-3	NA	TRBJ1-1	few
TGCGCCAGCAGCTTGAGCAGGGGGAACACCGGGGAGCTGTTTTTT	CASSLSRGNTGELFF	TRBV5-1	NA	TRBJ2-2	NA
TGCGCCAGCAGCCACCGCCAGGTCCAAGAGACCCAGTACTTC	CASSHRQVQETQYF	TRBV4-1	NA	TRBJ2-5	NA
TGTGCCATCAGTGACCCGGGGGGAGGGGATGAAGCTTTCTTT	CAISDPGGGDEAFF	TRBV10-3	NA	TRBJ1-1	NA
TGTGCCAGCAGCTTAGACAGGGATGGATCCTACGAGCAGTACTTC	CASSLDRDGSYEQYF	TRBV7-9	NA	TRBJ2-7	NA
TGTGCCAGCAGTACGACTACAGGGGGGGAGCAGTACTTC	CASSTTTGGEQYF	TRBV27	TRBD1	TRBJ2-7	few
TGTGCCAGCAGCTTAATCGGTCAAAACGAGCAGTACTTC	CASSLIGQNEQYF	TRBV11-1	NA	TRBJ2-7	NA
TGTGCCAGCGGGGCGGCCGGGAACACTGAAGCTTTCTTT	CASGAAGNTEAFF	TRBV6-6	NA	TRBJ1-1	NA
TGTGCCAGCAGTTACTCCTCGGGGGGGCTCTACAATGAGCAGTTCTTC	CASSYSSGGLYNEQFF	TRBV6-5	TRBD2	TRBJ2-1	NA
TGTGCCAGCAGCCCACGGACAGGGCCTATTATCACCTTC	CASSPRTGPIITF	TRBV13	TRBD1	TRBJ1-2	NA
TGCGCCAGCAGCCAAGATAGCGCGAGCTCTGGAAACACCATATATTTT	CASSQDSASSGNTIYF	TRBV4-1	NA	TRBJ1-3	NA
TGTGCCAGCAGCTTGGTGGCTGCCTACAATGAGCAGTTCTTC	CASSLVAAYNEQFF	TRBV5-4	NA	TRBJ2-1	NA
TGTGCCAGCAGCTTCACGTCTCGGACTGAAGCTTTCTTT	CASSFTSRTEAFF	TRBV7-3	NA	TRBJ1-1	few
TGTGCCAGCATCCCAGGGGAAGGGGGAAGTGAAGCTTTCTTT	CASIPGEGGSEAFF	TRBV9	NA	TRBJ1-1	few
TGTGCCAGCAGTGAATCTGGGCTCCCTAGCAATCAGCCCCAGCATTTT	CASSESGLPSNQPQHF	TRBV6-1	NA	TRBJ1-5	NA
TGTGCCAGCAGTTCCAGGGTTAACGGGGAGCTGTTTTTT	CASSSRVNGELFF	TRBV28	NA	TRBJ2-2	NA
TGTGCCAGCAGTCAGATGACTACTTACCAAGAGACCCAGTACTTC	CASSQMTTYQETQYF	TRBV27	NA	TRBJ2-5	NA
TGCGCCAGCAGCCAGGGCCTCGTGGGGGCCCAAGAGACCCAGTACTTC	CASSQGLVGAQETQYF	TRBV4-3	NA	TRBJ2-5	NA
TGTGCCAGCAGCGTAGCGGCAGGGCCAGGGGGTGGCTACACCTTC	CASSVAAGPGGGYTF	TRBV9	TRBD1	TRBJ1-2	NA
TGTGCCAGTATCCCGGGACAGATGAACACCGGGGAGCTGTTTTTT	CASIPGQMNTGELFF	TRBV19	TRBD1	TRBJ2-2	NA
TGTGCCAGTACCCTCCTTACCGGGGAGCTGTTTTTT	CASTLLTGELFF	TRBV19	NA	TRBJ2-2	once